Listed below are T cell receptor beta chains from one sample, sequenced in a study of blood T cell repertoires in COVID-19. Sequenced by immunoSEQ multiplex PCR; TCRdb stores in-frame clones only, minus some. Seen here are some 300,000 clones, about 90% observed once, and the top ten hold approximately 6%. Sequencing input: peripheral blood. These receptors were collected from a woman between 45 and 65 years old with COVID-19, enrolled during active disease. The CDR3 runs from the conserved cysteine through the conserved F or W.

TRBJ2-7 15 TRBV19 CASSIGGTGSHEQYF
TRBJ1-2 15 TRBV12-5 CASGPWTGGNYGYTF
TRBJ2-1 17 TRBV29-1 CSVTPSGLAGSYNEQFF
TRBJ2-7 11 TRBV29-1 CSVGHTYEQYF
TRBJ2-2 17 TRBV4-2 CASSQVPGTGGTGELFF
TRBJ1-4 15 TRBV19 CASRPIGASNEKLFF
TRBJ1-5 16 TRBV20-1 CSASRADRGGNQPQHF
TRBJ1-6 18 TRBV3-1/TRBV3-2 CASSPKGVGDSHNSPLHF
TRBJ2-4 17 TRBV19 CASSIIGAAEGPNIQYF
TRBJ1-5 13 TRBV30 CAWSGGGAQPQHF
TRBJ2-3 14 TRBV12-5 CASGVGDRGDTQYF
TRBJ1-5 14 TRBV6-1 CASSERGRTQPQHF
TRBJ1-4 11 TRBV20-1 CSAPDSEKLFF